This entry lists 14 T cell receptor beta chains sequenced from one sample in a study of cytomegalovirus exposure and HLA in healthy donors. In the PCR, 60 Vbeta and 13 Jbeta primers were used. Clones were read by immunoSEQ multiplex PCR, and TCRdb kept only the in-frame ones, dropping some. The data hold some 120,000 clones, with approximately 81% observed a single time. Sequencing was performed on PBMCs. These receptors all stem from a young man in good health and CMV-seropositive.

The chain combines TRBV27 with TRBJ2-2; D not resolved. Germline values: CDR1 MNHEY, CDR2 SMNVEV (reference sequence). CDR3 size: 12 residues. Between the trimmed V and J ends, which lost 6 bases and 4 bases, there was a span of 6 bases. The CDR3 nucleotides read TGTGCCAGCAGCCCACTCACCGGGGAGCTGTTTTTT. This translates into CASSPLTGELFF.

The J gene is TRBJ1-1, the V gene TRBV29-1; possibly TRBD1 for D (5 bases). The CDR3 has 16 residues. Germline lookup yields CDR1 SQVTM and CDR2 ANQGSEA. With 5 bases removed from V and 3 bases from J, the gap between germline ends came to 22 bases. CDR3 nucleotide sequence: TGCAGCGTTTTCTGGTATGGACAAAAAATGGACACTGAAGCTTTCTTT. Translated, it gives CSVFWYGQKMDTEAFF. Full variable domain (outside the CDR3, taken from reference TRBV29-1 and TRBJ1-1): SAVISQKPSRDICQRGTSLTIQCQVDSQVTMMFWYRQQPGQSLTLIATANQGSEATYESGFVIDKFPISRPNLTFSTLTVSNMSPEDSSIYLCSVFWYGQKMDTEAFFGQGTRLTVV.

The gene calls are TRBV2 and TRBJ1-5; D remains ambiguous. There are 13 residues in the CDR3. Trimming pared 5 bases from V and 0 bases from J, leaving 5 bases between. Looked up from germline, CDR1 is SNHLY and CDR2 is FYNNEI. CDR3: CASSPNSNQPQHF. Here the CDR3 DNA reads TGTGCCAGCAGTCCAAATAGCAATCAGCCCCAGCATTTT. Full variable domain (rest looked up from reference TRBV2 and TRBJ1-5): EPEVTQTPSHQVTQMGQEVILRCVPISNHLYFYWYRQILGQKVEFLVSFYNNEISEKSEIFDDQFSVERPDGSNFTLKIRSTKLEDSAMYFCASSPNSNQPQHFGDGTRLSIL.

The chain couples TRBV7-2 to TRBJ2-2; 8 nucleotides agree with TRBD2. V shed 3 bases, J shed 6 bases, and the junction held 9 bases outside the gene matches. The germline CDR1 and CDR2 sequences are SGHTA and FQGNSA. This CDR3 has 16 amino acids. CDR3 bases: TGTGCCAGCAGCTTCGGACGGGGGGGCCTGGCCGGGGAGCTGTTTTTT. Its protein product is CASSFGRGGLAGELFF.

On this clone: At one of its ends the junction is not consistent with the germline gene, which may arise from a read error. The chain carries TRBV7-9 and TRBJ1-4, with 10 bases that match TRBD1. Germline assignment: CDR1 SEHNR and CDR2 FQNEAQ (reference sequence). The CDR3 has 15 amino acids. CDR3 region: CSSSLDRGTNEKLFF. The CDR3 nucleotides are TGTTCCAGCAGCTTGGACAGGGGGACTAATGAAAAACTGTTTTTT.

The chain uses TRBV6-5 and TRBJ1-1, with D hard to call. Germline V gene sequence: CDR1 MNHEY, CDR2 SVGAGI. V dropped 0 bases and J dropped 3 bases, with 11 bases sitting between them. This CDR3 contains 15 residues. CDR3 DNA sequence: TGTGCCAGCAGTTACTCGGCCAGGTTGGACACTGAAGCTTTCTTT. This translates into CASSYSARLDTEAFF.

The CDR3 sequence is CASSLAELAGEGTQYF. The CDR3 DNA sequence: TGCGCCAGCAGCTTGGCCGAACTAGCGGGGGAGGGGACCCAGTACTTC. This chain joins TRBV5-1 and TRBJ2-5; 11 bases line up with TRBD2. CDR3 length: 16 amino acids. Trimming removed 0 bases from V and 7 bases from J; junction bases left unmatched: 8. Germline V gene sequence: CDR1 SGHRS, CDR2 YFSETQ.

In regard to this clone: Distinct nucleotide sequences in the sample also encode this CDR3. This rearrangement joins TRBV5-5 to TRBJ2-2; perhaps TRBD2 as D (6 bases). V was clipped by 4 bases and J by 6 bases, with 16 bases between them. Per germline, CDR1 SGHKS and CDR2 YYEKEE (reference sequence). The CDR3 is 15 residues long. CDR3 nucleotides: TGTGCCAGCAGCGACTCTCCGGGGGAGCCCGGGGAGCTGTTTTTT. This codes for CASSDSPGEPGELFF.

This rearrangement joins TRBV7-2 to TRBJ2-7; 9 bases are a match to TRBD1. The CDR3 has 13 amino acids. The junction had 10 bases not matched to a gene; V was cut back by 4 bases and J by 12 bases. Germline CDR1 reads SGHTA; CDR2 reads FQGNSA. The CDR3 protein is CASSSGTGKGGYF. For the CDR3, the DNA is TGTGCCAGCAGCTCCGGGACAGGGAAGGGGGGGTACTTC.

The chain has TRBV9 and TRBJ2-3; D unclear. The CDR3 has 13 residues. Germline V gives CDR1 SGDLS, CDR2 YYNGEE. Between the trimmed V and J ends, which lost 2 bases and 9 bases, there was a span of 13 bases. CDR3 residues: CASSVRDTATQYF. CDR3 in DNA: TGTGCCAGCAGCGTTAGAGACACGGCCACGCAGTATTTT.

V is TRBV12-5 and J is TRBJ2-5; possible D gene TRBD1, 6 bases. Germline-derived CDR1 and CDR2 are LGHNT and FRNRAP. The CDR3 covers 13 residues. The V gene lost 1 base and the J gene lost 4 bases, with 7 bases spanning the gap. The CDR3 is CASGLAGVETQYF. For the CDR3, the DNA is TGTGCTAGTGGTTTGGCAGGGGTAGAGACCCAGTACTTC.

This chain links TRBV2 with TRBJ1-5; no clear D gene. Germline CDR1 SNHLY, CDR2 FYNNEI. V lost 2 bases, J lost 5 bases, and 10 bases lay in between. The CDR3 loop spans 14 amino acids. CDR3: CASSEREGYQPQHF. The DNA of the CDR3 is TGTGCCAGCAGTGAAAGGGAGGGCTATCAGCCCCAGCATTTT.

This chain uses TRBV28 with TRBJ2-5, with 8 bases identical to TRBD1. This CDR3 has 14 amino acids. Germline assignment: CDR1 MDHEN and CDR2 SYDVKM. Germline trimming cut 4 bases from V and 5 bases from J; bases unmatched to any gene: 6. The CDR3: CASSSTGVGETQYF. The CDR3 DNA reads TGTGCCAGCAGTTCGACAGGGGTGGGGGAGACCCAGTACTTC.

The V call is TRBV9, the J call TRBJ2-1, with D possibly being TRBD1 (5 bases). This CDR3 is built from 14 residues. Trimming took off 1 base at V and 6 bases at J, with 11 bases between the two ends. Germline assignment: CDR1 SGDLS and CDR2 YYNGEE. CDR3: CASSVSGFGNEQFF. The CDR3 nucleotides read TGTGCCAGCAGCGTATCAGGGTTCGGCAATGAGCAGTTCTTC.